A selection of T cell receptor beta chains follows, all from one sample in a study of beta chain features in type 1 diabetes. Method: immunoSEQ multiplex PCR; TCRdb's copy keeps in-frame clones and lacks some. Of hundreds of thousands of clones listed, more than 12% were seen once; the top ten hold 0.035% to 0.04%. The sequencing input was naive CD4+ T cells from blood. The source of these receptors is a man aged 18-30 years with type 1 diabetes. CDR3s include the opening cysteine and the closing phenylalanine or tryptophan. A D gene is named only where the DNA matches it firmly. Rows give clone size only sometimes, using once, few, many, or a class for an expanded clone.

V gene: TRBV7-3
D gene: NA
clone size: few
J gene: TRBJ1-1
CDR3 protein: CASSLPGVSTEAFF
CDR3 DNA: TGTGCCAGCAGCTTACCCGGTGTGAGCACTGAAGCTTTCTTT

V gene: TRBV7-2
D gene: TRBD1
clone size: NA
J gene: TRBJ1-1
CDR3 protein: CASSSGQGATEAFF
CDR3 DNA: TGTGCCAGCAGCTCGGGACAGGGGGCCACTGAAGCTTTCTTT

V gene: TRBV5-1
D gene: TRBD1
clone size: NA
J gene: TRBJ2-3
CDR3 protein: CASSLRGTGVVWYVQYF
CDR3 DNA: TGCGCCAGCAGCTTAAGAGGGACAGGGGTCGTGTGGTATGTGCAGTATTTT

V gene: TRBV7-9
D gene: NA
clone size: NA
J gene: TRBJ2-7
CDR3 protein: CASSLGQVTYEQYF
CDR3 DNA: TGTGCCAGCAGCTTAGGACAGGTAACCTACGAGCAGTACTTC

V gene: TRBV30
D gene: TRBD2
clone size: few
J gene: TRBJ2-3
CDR3 protein: CAWSGAGAGTDTQYF
CDR3 DNA: TGTGCCTGGAGTGGGGCGGGAGCGGGAACAGATACGCAGTATTTT

V gene: TRBV6-4
D gene: NA
clone size: NA
J gene: TRBJ1-5
CDR3 protein: CARVEAGPPEQPQHF
CDR3 DNA: TGTGCCAGGGTGGAGGCAGGACCTCCAGAGCAGCCCCAGCATTTT

V gene: TRBV20-1
D gene: NA
clone size: NA
J gene: TRBJ2-1
CDR3 protein: CSAPIYNEQFF
CDR3 DNA: TGCAGTGCCCCAATTTACAATGAGCAGTTCTTC

V gene: TRBV25-1
D gene: NA
clone size: NA
J gene: TRBJ1-2
CDR3 protein: CASSPVGGADGYTF
CDR3 DNA: TGTGCCAGCAGCCCCGTGGGGGGCGCGGATGGCTACACCTTC

V gene: TRBV5-1
D gene: NA
clone size: NA
J gene: TRBJ1-1
CDR3 protein: CASSSEGHTEAFF
CDR3 DNA: TGCGCCAGCAGCAGCGAGGGTCACACTGAAGCTTTCTTT

V gene: TRBV9
D gene: NA
clone size: NA
J gene: TRBJ2-1
CDR3 protein: CASSVLSTGEQFF
CDR3 DNA: TGTGCCAGCAGCGTGCTCAGCACAGGTGAGCAGTTCTTC

V gene: TRBV12-5
D gene: NA
clone size: NA
J gene: TRBJ2-3
CDR3 protein: CASGLGSVSTDTQYF
CDR3 DNA: TGTGCTAGTGGTCTCGGGAGCGTTAGCACAGATACGCAGTATTTT

V gene: TRBV7-9
D gene: NA
clone size: few
J gene: TRBJ1-3
CDR3 protein: CASSLRTDSGNTIYF
CDR3 DNA: TGTGCCAGCAGCTTAAGGACAGATTCTGGAAACACCATATATTTT

V gene: TRBV5-1
D gene: NA
clone size: NA
J gene: TRBJ1-5
CDR3 protein: CASSWEGSSNQPQHF
CDR3 DNA: TGCGCCAGCAGCTGGGAGGGATCCAGCAATCAGCCCCAGCATTTT

V gene: TRBV6-5
D gene: NA
clone size: once
J gene: TRBJ1-3
CDR3 protein: CASSYSRDTGNTIYF
CDR3 DNA: TGTGCCAGCAGTTACTCCCGGGACACCGGAAACACCATATATTTT

V gene: TRBV28
D gene: TRBD2
clone size: NA
J gene: TRBJ2-3
CDR3 protein: CASNIGGSGVADTQYF
CDR3 DNA: TGTGCCAGCAATATAGGCGGGAGCGGGGTCGCAGATACGCAGTATTTT

V gene: TRBV5-1
D gene: TRBD2
clone size: NA
J gene: TRBJ2-7
CDR3 protein: CASSLEIAGAYEQYF
CDR3 DNA: TGCGCCAGCAGCTTGGAGATAGCGGGAGCCTACGAGCAGTACTTC

V gene: TRBV6-1
D gene: TRBD2
clone size: few
J gene: TRBJ2-7
CDR3 protein: CASANGLAGAYEQYF
CDR3 DNA: TGTGCCAGCGCCAATGGACTAGCGGGAGCGTACGAGCAGTACTTC

V gene: TRBV20-1
D gene: TRBD1
clone size: NA
J gene: TRBJ2-1
CDR3 protein: CSARPGQEQFF
CDR3 DNA: TGCAGTGCTAGGCCGGGACAGGAGCAGTTCTTC

V gene: TRBV6-1
D gene: TRBD2
clone size: few
J gene: TRBJ2-1
CDR3 protein: CASSATSAAYNEQFF
CDR3 DNA: TGTGCCAGCAGTGCCACTAGCGCAGCCTACAATGAGCAGTTCTTC

V gene: TRBV30
D gene: NA
clone size: NA
J gene: TRBJ1-1
CDR3 protein: CACSLNTEAFF
CDR3 DNA: TGTGCCTGCTCTCTGAACACTGAAGCTTTCTTT

V gene: TRBV9
D gene: TRBD2
clone size: NA
J gene: TRBJ2-7
CDR3 protein: CASSVGLAGEQYF
CDR3 DNA: TGTGCCAGCAGCGTAGGACTAGCGGGGGAGCAGTACTTC

V gene: TRBV18
D gene: NA
clone size: few
J gene: TRBJ1-4
CDR3 protein: CASSTTGDNEKLFF
CDR3 DNA: TGTGCCAGCTCAACGACAGGAGATAATGAAAAACTGTTTTTT

V gene: TRBV30
D gene: NA
clone size: NA
J gene: TRBJ1-4
CDR3 protein: CAQNPSGDEKLFF
CDR3 DNA: TGTGCCCAGAACCCCTCGGGCGACGAAAAACTGTTTTTT

V gene: TRBV13
D gene: NA
clone size: NA
J gene: TRBJ2-3
CDR3 protein: CASSLGEDTQYF
CDR3 DNA: TGTGCCAGCAGTTTGGGGGAAGATACGCAGTATTTT

V gene: TRBV5-8
D gene: NA
clone size: few
J gene: TRBJ1-6
CDR3 protein: CASSPGQYNSPLHF
CDR3 DNA: TGTGCCAGCAGCCCCGGACAGTATAATTCACCCCTCCACTTT

V gene: TRBV6-5
D gene: NA
clone size: NA
J gene: TRBJ1-2
CDR3 protein: CASSYDYNYGYTF
CDR3 DNA: TGTGCCAGCAGTTACGACTATAACTATGGCTACACCTTC

V gene: TRBV27
D gene: TRBD1
clone size: NA
J gene: TRBJ2-2
CDR3 protein: CASSSGQLTGELFF
CDR3 DNA: TGTGCCAGCAGTTCGGGACAGCTCACCGGGGAGCTGTTTTTT

V gene: TRBV29-1
D gene: NA
clone size: NA
J gene: TRBJ1-1
CDR3 protein: CSVAGGTNTEAFF
CDR3 DNA: TGCAGCGTCGCCGGAGGGACGAACACTGAAGCTTTCTTT

V gene: TRBV5-1
D gene: NA
clone size: NA
J gene: TRBJ2-5
CDR3 protein: CASAETQETQYF
CDR3 DNA: TGCGCCAGCGCGGAGACTCAAGAGACCCAGTACTTC

V gene: TRBV5-1
D gene: NA
clone size: few
J gene: TRBJ2-1
CDR3 protein: CASSLGLNEQFF
CDR3 DNA: TGCGCCAGCAGCTTGGGGCTCAATGAGCAGTTCTTC

V gene: TRBV18
D gene: NA
clone size: few
J gene: TRBJ1-6
CDR3 protein: CASSEGVDSPLHF
CDR3 DNA: TGTGCCAGCTCAGAAGGAGTAGATTCACCCCTCCACTTT

V gene: TRBV5-1
D gene: NA
clone size: NA
J gene: TRBJ2-6
CDR3 protein: CASSLARGQTSGANVLTF
CDR3 DNA: TGCGCCAGCAGCTTGGCCAGAGGGCAGACCTCTGGGGCCAACGTCCTGACTTTC

V gene: TRBV4-2
D gene: TRBD2
clone size: NA
J gene: TRBJ2-5
CDR3 protein: CASSPGVLAGYQETQYF
CDR3 DNA: TGTGCCAGCAGCCCAGGGGTACTAGCGGGCTACCAAGAGACCCAGTACTTC

V gene: TRBV5-6
D gene: NA
clone size: few
J gene: TRBJ2-5
CDR3 protein: CASNPGGETQYF
CDR3 DNA: TGTGCCAGCAACCCGGGTGGAGAGACCCAGTACTTC

V gene: TRBV15
D gene: NA
clone size: NA
J gene: TRBJ2-5
CDR3 protein: CATSRGAGQETQYF
CDR3 DNA: TGTGCCACCAGCAGAGGGGCAGGCCAAGAGACCCAGTACTTC

V gene: TRBV28
D gene: NA
clone size: few
J gene: TRBJ2-7
CDR3 protein: CASSFSGSYEQYF
CDR3 DNA: TGTGCCAGCAGTTTTTCGGGGTCCTACGAGCAGTACTTC

V gene: TRBV5-8
D gene: NA
clone size: few
J gene: TRBJ1-5
CDR3 protein: CASSSDINQPQHF
CDR3 DNA: TGTGCCAGCAGCTCGGACATTAATCAGCCCCAGCATTTT

V gene: TRBV19
D gene: NA
clone size: NA
J gene: TRBJ2-7
CDR3 protein: CASSIDQYEQYF
CDR3 DNA: TGTGCCAGTAGTATAGATCAGTACGAGCAGTACTTC